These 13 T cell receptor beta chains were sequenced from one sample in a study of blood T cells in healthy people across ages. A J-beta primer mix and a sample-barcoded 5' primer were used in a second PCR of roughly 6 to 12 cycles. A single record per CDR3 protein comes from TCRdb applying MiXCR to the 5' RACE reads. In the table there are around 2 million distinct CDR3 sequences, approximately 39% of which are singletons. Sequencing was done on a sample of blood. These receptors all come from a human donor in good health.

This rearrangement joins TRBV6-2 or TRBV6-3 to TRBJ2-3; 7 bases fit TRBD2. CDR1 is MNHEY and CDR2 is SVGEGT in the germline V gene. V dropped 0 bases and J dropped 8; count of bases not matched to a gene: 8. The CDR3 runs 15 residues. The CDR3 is CASSYSIGGIGTQYF. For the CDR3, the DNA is TGTGCCAGCAGTTACTCTATCGGGGGGATTGGTACGCAGTATTTT.

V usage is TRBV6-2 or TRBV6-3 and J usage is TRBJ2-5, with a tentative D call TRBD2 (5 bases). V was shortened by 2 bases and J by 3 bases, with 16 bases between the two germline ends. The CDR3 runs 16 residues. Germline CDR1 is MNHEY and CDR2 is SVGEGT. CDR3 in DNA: TGTGCCAGCAGTTACCTTGTCCGCCTGGAGGAAGAGACCCAGTACTTC. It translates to CASSYLVRLEEETQYF.

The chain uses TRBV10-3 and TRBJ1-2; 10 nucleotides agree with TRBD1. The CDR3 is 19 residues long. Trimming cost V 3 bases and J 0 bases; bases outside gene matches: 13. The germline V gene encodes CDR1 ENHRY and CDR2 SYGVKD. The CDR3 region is CAISDSVRDRGGTNYGYTF. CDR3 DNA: TGTGCCATCAGTGATTCGGTGAGGGACAGGGGTGGCACTAACTATGGCTACACCTTC.

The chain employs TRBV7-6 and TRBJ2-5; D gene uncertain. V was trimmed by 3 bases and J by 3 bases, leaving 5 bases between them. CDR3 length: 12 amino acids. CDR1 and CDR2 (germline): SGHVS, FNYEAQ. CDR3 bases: TGTGCCAGCAGCTTTAGAAAAGAGACCCAGTACTTC. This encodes CASSFRKETQYF. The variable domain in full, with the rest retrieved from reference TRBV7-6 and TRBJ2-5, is GAGVSQSPRYKVTKRGQDVALRCDPISGHVSLYWYRQALGQGPEFLTYFNYEAQQDKSGLPNDRFSAERPEGSISTLTIQRTEQRDSAMYRCASSFRKETQYFGPGTRLLVL.

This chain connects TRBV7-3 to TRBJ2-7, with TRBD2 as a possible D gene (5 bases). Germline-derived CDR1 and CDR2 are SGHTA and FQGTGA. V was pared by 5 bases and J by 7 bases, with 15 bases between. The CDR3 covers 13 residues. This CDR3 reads CASSAGPLVEQYF. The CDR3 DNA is TGTGCCAGCAGCGCGGGTCCCCTAGTAGAGCAGTACTTC.

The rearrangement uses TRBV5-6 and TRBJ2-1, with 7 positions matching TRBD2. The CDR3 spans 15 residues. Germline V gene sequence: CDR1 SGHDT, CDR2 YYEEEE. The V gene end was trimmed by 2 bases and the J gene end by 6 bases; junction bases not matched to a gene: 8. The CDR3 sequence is CASSFPGGSFNEQFF. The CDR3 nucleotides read TGTGCCAGCAGCTTCCCGGGGGGAAGTTTCAATGAGCAGTTCTTC.

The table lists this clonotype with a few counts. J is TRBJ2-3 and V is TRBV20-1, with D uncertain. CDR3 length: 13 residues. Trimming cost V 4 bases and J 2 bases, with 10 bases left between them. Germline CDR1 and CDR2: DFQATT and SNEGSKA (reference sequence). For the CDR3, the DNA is TGCAGTGCTACTCAGAGCTACACAGATACGCAGTATTTT. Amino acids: CSATQSYTDTQYF.

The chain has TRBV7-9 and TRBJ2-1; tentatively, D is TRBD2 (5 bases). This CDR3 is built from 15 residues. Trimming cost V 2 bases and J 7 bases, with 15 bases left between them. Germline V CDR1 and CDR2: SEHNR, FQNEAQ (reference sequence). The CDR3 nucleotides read TGTGCCAGCAGCTTACTCTTCGGGGTGGGGAATGAGCAGTTCTTC. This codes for CASSLLFGVGNEQFF. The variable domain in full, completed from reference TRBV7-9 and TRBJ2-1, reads DTGVSQNPRHKITKRGQNVTFRCDPISEHNRLYWYRQTLGQGPEFLTYFQNEAQLEKSRLLSDRFSAERPKGSFSTLEIQRTEQGDSAMYLCASSLLFGVGNEQFFGPGTRLTVL.

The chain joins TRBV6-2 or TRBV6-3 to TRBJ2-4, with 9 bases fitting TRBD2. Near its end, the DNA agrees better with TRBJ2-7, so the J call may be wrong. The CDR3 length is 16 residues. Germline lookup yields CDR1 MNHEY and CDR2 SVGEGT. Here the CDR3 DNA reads TGTGCCAGCAGTTACGGTTGGCGGGGGGGCCTCTACGAGCAGTACTTC. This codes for CASSYGWRGGLYEQYF.

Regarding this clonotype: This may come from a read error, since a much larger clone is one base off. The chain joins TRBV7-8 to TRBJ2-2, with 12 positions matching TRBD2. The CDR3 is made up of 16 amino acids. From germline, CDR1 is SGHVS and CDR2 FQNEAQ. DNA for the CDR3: TGTGCCAGCAGCTTGACTAGCGGGGGATACACCGGGGGGCTGTTTTTT. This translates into CASSLTSGGYTGGLFF.

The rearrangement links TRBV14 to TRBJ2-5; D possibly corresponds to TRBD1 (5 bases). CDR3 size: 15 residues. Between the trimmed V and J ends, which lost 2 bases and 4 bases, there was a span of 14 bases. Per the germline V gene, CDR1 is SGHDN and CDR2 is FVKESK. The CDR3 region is CASSQTQVGIETQYF. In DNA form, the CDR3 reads TGTGCCAGCAGCCAAACACAGGTTGGAATAGAGACCCAGTACTTC.

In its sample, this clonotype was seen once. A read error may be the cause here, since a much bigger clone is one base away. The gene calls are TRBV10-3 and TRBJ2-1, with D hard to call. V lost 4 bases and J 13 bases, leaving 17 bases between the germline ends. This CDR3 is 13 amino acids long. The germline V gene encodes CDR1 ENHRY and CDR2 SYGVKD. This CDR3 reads CAISARDTETQFF. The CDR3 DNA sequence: TGTGCCATCAGTGCAAGAGATACGGAGACCCAGTTCTTC.

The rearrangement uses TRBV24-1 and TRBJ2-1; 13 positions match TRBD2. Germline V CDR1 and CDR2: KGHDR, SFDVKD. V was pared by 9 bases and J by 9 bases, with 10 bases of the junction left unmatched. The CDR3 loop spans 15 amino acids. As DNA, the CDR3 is TGTGCCACCGCGGCACTAGCGGGGGGGCTTGGTGAGCAGTTCTTC. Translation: CATAALAGGLGEQFF.